Described below is a single T cell receptor beta chain sequence and its context. V lost 7 bases to trimming and J lost 6 bases; unmatched junction nucleotides: 8. CDR1 and CDR2 (germline): MNHEY, SMNVEV (reference sequence). CDR3 size: 13 residues. This PCR relied on a set of 60 Vbeta primers and 13 Jbeta primers. Generated by immunoSEQ multiplex PCR, the TCRdb table keeps only in-frame clones and is missing some. The sample lists under 200,000 clones, around 77% occurring once. This specimen comes from a study of cytomegalovirus exposure and HLA in healthy donors. This receptor was identified in a man between 60 and 70 years old in good health and CMV-seronegative. This rearrangement joins TRBV27 to TRBJ1-1, with 7 bases matching TRBD1. The sequenced sample consisted of PBMCs. In DNA form, the CDR3 reads TGTGCCAGCAAGCAAACAGGGGCCCCTGAAGCTTTCTTT. As protein: CASKQTGAPEAFF.